One sample yielded the 23 T cell receptor beta chains listed below, sequenced in a study of blood T cells in healthy people across ages. Through a sample-barcoded 5' primer and a J-beta primer mix, a second PCR was run for about 7 to 12 cycles. Each CDR3 protein is one row after TCRdb ran MiXCR on the 5' RACE reads. This sample carries 1.5 million to 2 million distinct CDR3 sequences, around 48% of them seen once, and the ten largest clones take approximately 2.1%. The specimen was blood. The receptors were sampled from a woman aged 40-49 years in good health.

The chain is built from TRBV7-9 and TRBJ2-3; D ambiguous. The V gene lost 6 bases and the J gene lost 0 bases, with 16 bases spanning the gap. CDR1 and CDR2 from the germline V gene are SEHNR and FQNEAQ (reference sequence). The CDR3 contains 16 residues. The CDR3 nucleotides are TGTGCCAGCAGTCCTACGGCAATTGCTAGCACAGATACGCAGTATTTT. Translated: CASSPTAIASTDTQYF.

The sample holds a few counts of this clonotype. The V call is TRBV20-1, the J call TRBJ2-3; 10 nucleotides agree with TRBD2. Per the germline V gene, CDR1 is DFQATT and CDR2 is SNEGSKA (reference sequence). This CDR3 has 18 amino acids. CDR3 residues: CRPHRGLAERASTDTQYF. Here the CDR3 DNA reads TGCAGGCCCCACCGTGGACTAGCGGAACGAGCTAGCACAGATACGCAGTATTTT.

This clonotype was detected a few times. The genes are TRBV25-1 and TRBJ2-3; D not resolved. The germline CDR1 and CDR2 sequences are MGHDK and SYGVNS. There are 14 residues in the CDR3. Trimming shortened V by 4 bases and J by 4 bases, and 12 bases separated the two germline ends. CDR3 sequence (DNA): TGTGCCAGCAGTGCATACCGAGGCGCAGATACGCAGTATTTT. This sequence encodes CASSAYRGADTQYF.

The genes are TRBV2 and TRBJ1-5; 7 bases map to TRBD1. CDR3 length: 15 residues. V lost 7 bases to trimming and J lost 0 bases; unmatched junction nucleotides: 6. Germline CDR1 SNHLY, CDR2 FYNNEI. The CDR3 DNA is TGTGCCAGCATTCTCGACAGGGCTAGCAATCAGCCCCAGCATTTT. Translation gives CASILDRASNQPQHF.

J is TRBJ2-7 and V is TRBV20-1; D is ambiguous. Trimming removed 1 base at V and 0 bases at J, with 10 bases between. This CDR3 is 14 amino acids long. CDR1 DFQATT and CDR2 SNEGSKA come from the germline V gene (reference sequence). The CDR3 region has the DNA TGCAGTGCTAGAGCGGCAATCATCTCCTACGAGCAGTACTTC. Protein: CSARAAIISYEQYF.

In this sample, this clonotype turned up a few times. The V call is TRBV10-2, the J call TRBJ1-1; D is unresolved. The CDR3 sequence is 12 residues long. CDR1 is WSHSY and CDR2 is SAAADI in the germline V gene. The ends were cut back, 3 bases at V and 10 bases at J, with 12 bases in the middle. The DNA for the CDR3 is TGCGCCAGCAGTGATGGGGTTAGCCCAGCTTTCTTT. Translated: CASSDGVSPAFF.

This clonotype was seen more than once but under ten times. The chain recombines TRBV25-1 with TRBJ2-1; D is possibly TRBD1 (6 bases). The CDR3 sequence is 14 residues long. Between the trimmed V and J ends, which lost 6 bases and 10 bases, there was a span of 19 bases. Germline CDR1 MGHDK, CDR2 SYGVNS. The CDR3 is CASRANRVRGEQFF. For the CDR3, the DNA is TGTGCCAGCAGAGCTAACAGGGTTAGAGGAGAGCAGTTCTTC.

CDR3 amino acids: CASSREDRGLSPLHF. The DNA for the CDR3 is TGCGCCAGCAGCCGCGAGGACAGGGGGCTTTCACCCCTCCACTTT. The rearrangement uses TRBV4-1 and TRBJ1-6; 11 nucleotides align to TRBD1. The germline V gene encodes CDR1 MGHRA and CDR2 YSYEKL. The CDR3 contains 15 residues. V shed 4 bases and J 9 bases; nucleotides not matched to a gene: 5.

The chain recombines TRBV29-1 with TRBJ2-1, with D uncertain. This CDR3 comprises 14 residues. V was cut by 7 bases and J by 0 bases, with 13 bases left in between. Germline V CDR1 and CDR2: SQVTM, ANQGSEA. CDR3 nucleotide sequence: TGCAGCGCTCTCACTGGAGACTCCTACAATGAGCAGTTCTTC. It specifies CSALTGDSYNEQFF.

The gene calls are TRBV15 and TRBJ2-5; D is ambiguous. Per germline, CDR1 LNHNV and CDR2 YYDKDF (reference sequence). Trimming took 0 bases from V and 4 from J, leaving 9 bases between them. This CDR3 spans 14 amino acids. This chain's CDR3 is CATSREKPLETQYF. In nucleotides, the CDR3 is TGTGCCACCAGCAGAGAGAAGCCTCTAGAGACCCAGTACTTC.

There are a few counts of this clonotype. J is TRBJ2-5 and V is TRBV20-1; tentatively, D is TRBD1 (7 bases). Looked up from germline, CDR1 is DFQATT and CDR2 is SNEGSKA (reference sequence). The CDR3 consists of 15 residues. With 1 base removed from V and 3 bases from J, the gap between germline ends came to 15 bases. The chain's CDR3 is CSARGFRGDEETQYF. The CDR3 bases are TGCAGTGCTAGAGGTTTCAGGGGGGACGAAGAGACCCAGTACTTC.

This clonotype appeared a few times. V usage is TRBV24-1 and J usage is TRBJ2-3; the D call may be TRBD1 or TRBD2 (5 bases each). Germline V gives CDR1 KGHDR, CDR2 SFDVKD. The CDR3 totals 15 residues. Deletions cut 1 base from V and 6 bases from J, with 13 bases between. In DNA, the CDR3 is TGTGCCACCAGTGATTTACGAACGGGGACCGATACGCAGTATTTT. The encoded protein is CATSDLRTGTDTQYF.

This chain connects TRBV24-1 to TRBJ2-1; D perhaps matches TRBD2 (6 bases). Germline V gene lookup returns CDR1 KGHDR and CDR2 SFDVKD. The CDR3 covers 11 residues. V was shortened by 10 bases and J by 9 bases, with 12 bases between the two germline ends. The CDR3 here is CATGEGGEQFF. The CDR3 DNA follows: TGTGCCACTGGAGAGGGAGGTGAGCAGTTCTTC.

J is TRBJ1-4 and V is TRBV12-3 or TRBV12-4; TRBD1 matches at 9 bases. V shed 3 bases, J shed 3 bases, and the junction held 2 bases outside the gene matches. CDR3 length equals 15 residues. The CDR3 is CASSLGTGPNEKLFF. The CDR3 DNA follows: TGTGCCAGCAGTTTGGGGACAGGGCCTAATGAAAAACTGTTTTTT.

Worth noting for this clonotype: The junction departs from germline at one end; a sequencing error may be responsible. This rearrangement joins TRBV7-2 to TRBJ2-3, with unresolved D. Germline V gene sequence: CDR1 SGHTA, CDR2 FQGNSA. The CDR3 consists of 14 residues. The chain's CDR3 is CASGLYSVADTQYF. CDR3 in DNA: TGTGCCAGCGGCTTATACTCAGTAGCAGATACGCAGTATTTT.

The chain links TRBV6-2 or TRBV6-3 to TRBJ2-7, with a possible D match to TRBD1 (5 bases). V was clipped by 1 base and J by 2 bases, with 9 bases between them. CDR1 is MNHEY, CDR2 SVGEGT, per germline. CDR3 length: 14 amino acids. CDR3 sequence reads: CASSYLDTTYEQYF. The CDR3 DNA follows: TGTGCCAGCAGTTACTTGGACACCACCTACGAGCAGTACTTC.

The rearrangement uses TRBV12-3 or TRBV12-4 and TRBJ1-5, with TRBD1 as a possible D gene (6 bases). The CDR3 runs to 15 residues. With 5 bases removed from V and 5 bases from J, the gap between germline ends came to 16 bases. The CDR3 DNA reads as TGTGCCAGCAGTCATAGGACAGTAGGCCATCAGCCCCAGCATTTT. Amino acid sequence: CASSHRTVGHQPQHF.

The V call is TRBV20-1, the J call TRBJ1-1; the D gene is possibly TRBD1 (6 bases). Per the germline V gene, CDR1 is DFQATT and CDR2 is SNEGSKA (reference sequence). Trimming cost V 5 bases and J 1 base, with 17 bases left between them. This CDR3 is built from 15 residues. CDR3 sequence: CSAGGYRAENTEAFF. Here the CDR3 DNA reads TGCAGTGCTGGGGGATACAGGGCGGAGAACACTGAAGCTTTCTTT.

CDR3 sequence reads: CASSQEGRKDTQYF. The CDR3 DNA follows: TGCGCCAGCAGCCAAGAGGGCCGGAAAGATACGCAGTATTTT. This chain joins TRBV4-1 and TRBJ2-3; D not resolved. Trimming took 0 bases from V and 5 from J, leaving 9 bases between them. This CDR3 comprises 14 residues. In germline, CDR1 is MGHRA, CDR2 YSYEKL.

The chain has TRBV20-1 and TRBJ2-1; 9 nucleotides agree with TRBD2. The length of the CDR3 is 17 residues. Unmatched junction bases numbered 20, after V lost 6 bases and J lost 8 bases. In germline, CDR1 is DFQATT, CDR2 SNEGSKA (reference sequence). The CDR3 reads CSAKRTWRGGSLDEQFF. In nucleotides, the CDR3 is TGCAGTGCGAAGCGGACCTGGCGGGGGGGCAGTTTGGATGAGCAGTTCTTC.

The chain employs TRBV29-1 and TRBJ2-7; possible D gene TRBD1, 6 bases. Germline V gene lookup returns CDR1 SQVTM and CDR2 ANQGSEA. This CDR3 region has 12 residues. The V and J ends lost 4 bases and 4 bases respectively, with 11 bases between them. In DNA, the CDR3 is TGCAGCGTTGGGTTGCAGGGGTACGAGCAGTACTTC. As protein: CSVGLQGYEQYF.

This clonotype was detected once. This chain joins TRBV18 and TRBJ2-1; no firm D call. This CDR3 is 15 amino acids long. V was shortened by 2 bases and J by 4 bases, with 12 bases between the two germline ends. The germline V gene encodes CDR1 KGHSH and CDR2 LQKENI. This CDR3 is CASSPSPRRYNEQFF. CDR3 coding DNA: TGTGCCAGCTCACCAAGCCCCCGTCGATACAATGAGCAGTTCTTC.

This sequence joins TRBV20-1 and TRBJ2-7; 9 bases match TRBD1. V dropped 6 bases and J dropped 5; count of bases not matched to a gene: 17. CDR3 length: 16 residues. Germline-derived CDR1 and CDR2 are DFQATT and SNEGSKA (reference sequence). The DNA for the CDR3 is TGCAGTGCCACCAGGGGAATGGGACAGGGTTCCCACGAGCAGTACTTC. Its protein product is CSATRGMGQGSHEQYF.